These 27 T cell receptor beta chains originate from one sample sequenced in a study of blood T cell repertoires in COVID-19. The assay was immunoSEQ multiplex PCR, and TCRdb's table has in-frame clones only and misses some. Altogether approximately 75,000 clones are present, 83% being singletons, with the ten largest covering over 15%. Sequenced material: peripheral blood. These receptor sequences come from a woman over 75 with acute or convalescent COVID-19.

The chain carries TRBV7-9 and TRBJ2-1, with 10 bases matching TRBD1. V gave up 4 bases and J gave up 4 bases; unmatched junction bases: 4. This CDR3 has 15 residues. Per germline, CDR1 SEHNR and CDR2 FQNEAQ (reference sequence). The CDR3 here is CASSSGTGAYNEQFF. CDR3 DNA sequence: TGTGCCAGCAGCTCCGGGACAGGGGCGTACAATGAGCAGTTCTTC.

CDR3 protein: CAISVTGGLSGANVLTF. DNA of the CDR3: TGTGCCATCAGTGTGACAGGGGGCTTATCTGGGGCCAACGTCCTGACTTTC. J is TRBJ2-6 and V is TRBV10-3; TRBD1 agrees at 10 bases. Germline values: CDR1 ENHRY, CDR2 SYGVKD. The CDR3 spans 17 residues. Trimming at V came to 4 bases and at J to 1 base, leaving 4 bases not matched to a gene.

This chain uses TRBV6-5 with TRBJ1-4; possible D gene TRBD1, 6 bases. V gave up 6 bases and J gave up 4 bases, with 15 bases separating them. The V gene's germline CDR1 is MNHEY and CDR2 SVGAGI. This CDR3 contains 15 residues. The CDR3 region has the DNA TGTGCCAGCAGACGCGGACAGCTGATTAATGAAAAACTGTTTTTT. Residues: CASRRGQLINEKLFF.

The chain has TRBV10-3 and TRBJ1-1; D remains unclear. CDR1 and CDR2 from the germline V gene are ENHRY and SYGVKD. The CDR3 consists of 13 residues. Trimming pared 8 bases from V and 4 bases from J, leaving 14 bases between. The CDR3 bases are TGTGCCATCGTATCCCCTGGAGTCACTGAAGCTTTCTTT. It codes for CAIVSPGVTEAFF.

The chain links TRBV11-3 to TRBJ2-1, with 10 bases lining up with TRBD2. Looked up from germline, CDR1 is SGHNT and CDR2 is YENEEA. Germline trimming cut 1 base from V and 5 bases from J; bases unmatched to any gene: 5. There are 16 residues in the CDR3. The CDR3 DNA sequence: TGTGCCAGCAGCTTAGTGGCTAGCGGGGGTAACAATGAGCAGTTCTTC. Translated, it gives CASSLVASGGNNEQFF.

The chain couples TRBV27 to TRBJ1-1; D remains unclear. Germline V lookup: CDR1 MNHEY, CDR2 SMNVEV (reference sequence). V was cut by 5 bases and J by 3 bases, with 19 bases left in between. The CDR3 has 16 residues. CDR3 region: CASSLVEGGFDTEAFF. Written as DNA, the CDR3 is TGTGCCAGCAGTCTAGTTGAGGGAGGGTTCGACACTGAAGCTTTCTTT.

Sample share makes this clone medium-sized. This chain uses TRBV11-3 with TRBJ2-1, with TRBD2 identical over 7 bases. Per germline, CDR1 SGHNT and CDR2 YENEEA. The CDR3 is 15 amino acids. The J segment lost 5 bases and the V segment lost 2 bases, leaving 6 bases of the junction unmatched. The DNA of the CDR3 is TGTGCCAGCAGCTTATCCCTAGCGGCTAACAATGAGCAGTTCTTC. It specifies CASSLSLAANNEQFF.

This clone has only one observation. The V gene is TRBV19, the J gene TRBJ2-3, with D possibly being TRBD1 (6 bases). Germline CDR1 and CDR2: LNHDA and SQIVND (reference sequence). The CDR3 loop spans 17 amino acids. V dropped 5 bases and J dropped 3 bases, with 21 bases sitting between them. The CDR3: CASSGPPPGAGTDTQYF. CDR3 sequence (DNA): TGTGCCAGTAGTGGCCCTCCCCCAGGGGCTGGGACAGATACGCAGTATTTT.

The CDR3 region is CASSPEDQTRQYF. The DNA of the CDR3 is TGTGCCAGCTCACCAGAGGATCAGACGCGGCAGTACTTC. The chain employs TRBV18 and TRBJ2-7; D uncertain. The CDR3 is 13 residues long. CDR1 is KGHSH and CDR2 is LQKENI in the germline V gene. Trimming removed 2 bases at V and 9 bases at J, with 14 bases between.

The chain links TRBV14 to TRBJ2-1, with a possible D match to TRBD2 (6 bases). Germline CDR1 reads SGHDN; CDR2 reads FVKESK. There are 17 residues in the CDR3. Trimming took off 4 bases at V and 4 bases at J, with 20 bases between the two ends. DNA for the CDR3: TGTGCCAGCAGCCCCCCTGATCGGCTAGCGCATTACAATGAGCAGTTCTTC. It is translated as CASSPPDRLAHYNEQFF.

V gene TRBV19 combines with J gene TRBJ1-5; D remains unclear. The CDR3 has 16 residues. Germline CDR1 and CDR2: LNHDA and SQIVND (reference sequence). Trimming removed 6 bases at V and 0 bases at J, with 15 bases between. The CDR3 coding sequence is TGTGCCAGTAGCGAGGGCCGGTTCGGTAGCAATCAGCCCCAGCATTTT. Protein: CASSEGRFGSNQPQHF.

V gene TRBV6-4 combines with J gene TRBJ2-1, with a tentative D call TRBD2 (5 bases). Trimming left V 5 bases short and J 2 bases short, with 10 bases between. Germline assignment: CDR1 MRHNA and CDR2 SNTAGT. The CDR3 loop spans 14 amino acids. Written as DNA, the CDR3 is TGTGCCAGCAGTAGAGAGGGTCCCTACAATGAGCAGTTCTTC. Translating gives CASSREGPYNEQFF.

In DNA, the CDR3 is TGCGCCAGCAGCTCGGCGGGAGCGGTAGATACGCAGTATTTT. It yields the protein CASSSAGAVDTQYF. The chain combines TRBV5-1 with TRBJ2-3, with TRBD2 matching 7 bases. This CDR3 contains 14 residues. CDR1 is SGHRS, CDR2 YFSETQ, per germline. With V trimmed by 3 bases and J by 5 bases, 6 bases remained unmatched.

This chain connects TRBV20-1 to TRBJ2-5, with D uncertain. The CDR3 covers 10 residues. Looked up from germline, CDR1 is DFQATT and CDR2 is SNEGSKA (reference sequence). The V and J ends lost 5 bases and 4 bases respectively, with 5 bases between them. DNA for the CDR3: TGCAGTGCTGCCGGAGAGACCCAGTACTTC. Amino acid sequence: CSAAGETQYF.

The J gene is TRBJ1-2, the V gene TRBV29-1; 11 bases are shared with TRBD1. The J segment lost 8 bases and the V segment lost 6 bases, leaving 11 bases of the junction unmatched. Germline V CDR1 and CDR2: SQVTM, ANQGSEA. The CDR3 totals 14 residues. The CDR3 loop is CSVETRTGGRGYTF. The CDR3, as DNA: TGCAGCGTGGAAACGAGGACAGGGGGCCGGGGCTACACCTTC.

This clone is a singleton in its sample. A junction end diverges from the germline sequence, so it may reflect a read error. Other DNA sequences within the sample encode an identical CDR3. The V and J genes are TRBV14 and TRBJ1-2; TRBD1 agrees at 9 bases. CDR3 length equals 13 residues. In germline, CDR1 is SGHDN, CDR2 FVKESK. This CDR3 reads CASSQGTGDGYTF. Here the CDR3 DNA reads TGTGCCAGCAGCCAAGGGACAGGGGATGGCTACACTTTC.

J is TRBJ1-1 and V is TRBV24-1; TRBD1 matches at 12 bases. The CDR3 loop spans 17 amino acids. V lost 6 bases and J lost 5; bases outside the gene matches: 12. CDR1 and CDR2 (germline): KGHDR, SFDVKD. The CDR3 loop reads CATSPVPGQGAETEAFF. CDR3 nucleotides: TGTGCCACCAGTCCAGTACCGGGACAGGGGGCTGAGACTGAAGCTTTCTTT.

This rearrangement joins TRBV12-5 to TRBJ2-3, with no clear D. This CDR3 is built from 11 residues. The V gene lost 5 bases and the J gene lost 5 bases, with 5 bases spanning the gap. CDR1 and CDR2 (germline): LGHNT, FRNRAP. In DNA, the CDR3 is TGTGCTAGTGGTGAGCGAGATACGCAGTATTTT. Protein: CASGERDTQYF.

This chain joins TRBV6-5 and TRBJ1-1; tentative D call: TRBD1 (6 bases). The CDR3 has 12 amino acids. The V gene lost 6 bases and the J gene lost 10 bases, with 15 bases spanning the gap. Germline CDR1 reads MNHEY; CDR2 reads SVGAGI. The CDR3 DNA reads as TGTGCCAGCAGCCCGGACAGCTTCGGAGCTTTCTTT. This gives the protein CASSPDSFGAFF.

J is TRBJ1-1 and V is TRBV5-4; maybe TRBD1 (5 bases). Germline V lookup: CDR1 SGHNT, CDR2 YYREEE (reference sequence). The germline V and J ends were trimmed by 4 bases and 7 bases, with 11 bases remaining between them. The CDR3 spans 12 residues. CDR3 coding DNA: TGTGCCAGCAGCACGCCGGGACTTGAAGCTTTCTTT. As protein: CASSTPGLEAFF.

This chain joins TRBV6-2 or TRBV6-3 and TRBJ2-5; 7 nucleotides line up with TRBD1. V was pared by 2 bases and J by 3 bases, with 15 bases of the junction left unmatched. Germline loops: CDR1 MNHEY, CDR2 SVGEGT. The CDR3 loop spans 18 amino acids. The CDR3 region has the DNA TGTGCCAGCAGTTACGGCCGGTGGGGACAGACTCGGGAAGAGACCCAGTACTTC. This encodes CASSYGRWGQTREETQYF.

This sequence joins TRBV12-3 or TRBV12-4 and TRBJ1-5; D remains unclear. V lost 5 bases to trimming and J lost 5 bases, with 10 bases between them. The CDR3 is made up of 13 amino acids. The CDR3 DNA reads as TGTGCCAGCAGTGCCAACCGGGATCAGCCCCAGCATTTT. This translates into CASSANRDQPQHF.

The chain combines TRBV12-3 or TRBV12-4 with TRBJ1-1, with D unclear. CDR3 length: 13 amino acids. Trimming took 5 bases from V and 0 from J, leaving 7 bases between them. In DNA, the CDR3 is TGTGCCAGCAGTCCACAGTTGAACACTGAAGCTTTCTTT. Its protein product is CASSPQLNTEAFF.

In this sample, this clone turned up a few times. The rearrangement uses TRBV27 and TRBJ1-2, with a possible D match to TRBD1 (6 bases). Germline CDR1 MNHEY, CDR2 SMNVEV (reference sequence). Between the trimmed V and J ends, which lost 5 bases and 8 bases, there was a span of 15 bases. The CDR3 is 13 residues long. The CDR3 sequence: CASSPLTGKGYTF. CDR3 coding DNA: TGTGCCAGCAGTCCTCTCACAGGGAAGGGCTACACCTTC.

This clone is a singleton in its sample. CDR3 sequence: CASSKVAGGNTGELFF. The CDR3 DNA is TGTGCCAGCAGTAAGGTGGCGGGGGGGAACACCGGGGAGCTGTTTTTT. The rearrangement joins TRBV6-6 to TRBJ2-2; 8 bases map to TRBD2. This CDR3 spans 16 amino acids. The germline V gene has CDR1 MNHNY and CDR2 SVGAGI (reference sequence). The ends lost 5 bases at V and 1 base at J; junction bases unmatched: 6.

The CDR3, as DNA: TGTGCCAGCAGCACAACTAGCGGCAGCACAGATACGCAGTATTTT. Protein: CASSTTSGSTDTQYF. The chain is built from TRBV7-3 and TRBJ2-3, with 8 bases matching TRBD2. The CDR3 runs 15 residues. Germline CDR1 is SGHTA and CDR2 is FQGTGA. V was clipped by 5 bases and J by 0 bases; unmatched bases: 4. Based on the CDR3 plus reference TRBV7-3 and TRBJ2-3, the full variable domain is GAGVSQTPSNKVTEKGKYVELRCDPISGHTALYWYRQSLGQGPEFLIYFQGTGAADDSGLPNDRFFAVRPEGSVSTLKIQRTERGDSAVYLCASSTTSGSTDTQYFGPGTRLTVL.

The J gene is TRBJ1-6, the V gene TRBV6-5; TRBD1 is a possible D gene (6 bases). Germline V lookup: CDR1 MNHEY, CDR2 SVGAGI. There are 14 residues in the CDR3. With 6 bases removed from V and 8 bases from J, the gap between germline ends came to 14 bases. CDR3 nucleotide sequence: TGTGCCAGCAGGAGTCAGGGGCTTTATTCACCCCTCCACTTT. Translating gives CASRSQGLYSPLHF.